This passage covers 6 T cell receptor beta chains from one sample sequenced in a study of blood T cell repertoires in COVID-19. Clones were read by immunoSEQ multiplex PCR, and TCRdb kept only the in-frame ones, dropping some. This table has roughly 140,000 clones, around four fifths appearing once. Material: PBMCs or T cells enriched from blood (not recorded which). Every receptor here comes from a woman aged 35 to 49 who had recovered from COVID-19.

The CDR3 loop reads CASSEVTNGNQPQHF. The CDR3 region has the DNA TGTGCCAGCAGTGAAGTAACAAATGGCAATCAGCCCCAGCATTTT. The J gene is TRBJ1-5, the V gene TRBV2; the D is unclear. CDR3 length: 15 amino acids. V was cut by 1 base and J by 2 bases, with 9 bases left in between. The germline V gene has CDR1 SNHLY and CDR2 FYNNEI.

V and J are TRBV10-1 and TRBJ2-2, with D hard to call. Germline CDR1 WNHNN, CDR2 SYGVQD (reference sequence). CDR3 length: 13 residues. Trimming shortened V by 2 bases and J by 3 bases, and 4 bases separated the two germline ends. The CDR3 sequence is CASSEPDTGELFF. The CDR3 DNA reads TGCGCCAGCAGTGAGCCGGACACCGGGGAGCTGTTTTTT.

The chain combines TRBV2 with TRBJ2-3, with TRBD2 identical over 7 bases. Germline CDR1 SNHLY, CDR2 FYNNEI. V was pared by 0 bases and J by 1 base, with 4 bases of the junction left unmatched. The CDR3 totals 16 residues. Here the CDR3 DNA reads TGTGCCAGCAGTGAAGCTTTCCGGGGGGGCACAGATACGCAGTATTTT. Its translation is CASSEAFRGGTDTQYF.

The V call is TRBV10-3, the J call TRBJ2-3; D might be TRBD1 (6 bases). This CDR3 has 16 amino acids. Germline V gene sequence: CDR1 ENHRY, CDR2 SYGVKD. Trimming removed 10 bases from V and 0 bases from J, with 20 bases in between. In DNA form, the CDR3 reads TGTGCCACCCAGGGGAGAGGGCGTGCTAGCACAGATACGCAGTATTTT. It is translated as CATQGRGRASTDTQYF.

This clone was seen more than once but under ten times. This chain connects TRBV20-1 to TRBJ2-4; D is undetermined. Looked up from germline, CDR1 is DFQATT and CDR2 is SNEGSKA (reference sequence). The CDR3 is made up of 13 amino acids. V gave up 3 bases and J gave up 0 bases, with 6 bases separating them. CDR3 protein: CSASSLAKNIQYF. The CDR3 bases are TGCAGTGCTAGTTCCCTAGCCAAAAACATTCAGTACTTC.

To note about this clone: Other DNA sequences of this sample code for an identical CDR3. CDR3 sequence (DNA): TGTGCCAGCCTCCTAAGGAACACTGAAGCTTTCTTT. It specifies CASLLRNTEAFF. The chain links TRBV2 to TRBJ1-1; unclear D gene. CDR1 is SNHLY, CDR2 FYNNEI, per germline. V was clipped by 8 bases and J by 1 base, with 8 bases between them. This CDR3 comprises 12 residues.